This T cell receptor (beta chain) was recorded in a study of T cell responses to AZD1222 COVID-19 vaccine. Study-wide results and caveats: The CD4 TCRs associated with vaccination extended across spike and predominated at 160-218 and 743-854. Most donors were white British and more were female, and clonal diversity was possibly underestimated. Only after the peak T cell response were repertoires sampled.

The CDR3 loop spans 13 amino acids. Trimming removed 7 bases from V and 11 bases from J, with 15 bases in between. Germline CDR1 is SGHTA and CDR2 is FQGNSA. As for this clone: Its antigen is as yet unknown.

Pooled together were second doses at about 4 or about 12 weeks. The method was immunoSEQ multiplex PCR; TCRdb's version includes in-frame clones alone and lacks a portion of them. Of under 200,000 clones detected, roughly 90% appear once; the ten largest clones hold more than 4%. The chain links TRBV7-2 to TRBJ1-6; D is possibly TRBD1 (6 bases). This material consisted of peripheral blood, taken 28 days after the second AZD1222 dose. This clonotype was obtained from an adult who received the AZD1222 COVID-19 vaccine. The CDR3 region has the DNA TGTGCCAGCAACCTTGGGGGCGCAACACCCCTCCACTTT. The encoded protein is CASNLGGATPLHF.